This T cell receptor (beta chain) came from a study of blood T cell repertoires in COVID-19. Data came from immunoSEQ multiplex PCR; TCRdb stores just in-frame clones and leaves some out. Among some 110,000 clones listed, 84% were seen once. The sample taken for sequencing was peripheral blood. The clonotype originates from a man in his sixties with acute or convalescent COVID-19.

The CDR3 protein is CASSKRGGMETQYF. CDR3 nucleotide sequence: TGTGCCAGCAGCAAAAGGGGTGGAATGGAGACCCAGTACTTC. V and J are TRBV27 and TRBJ2-5; D is perhaps TRBD1 (5 bases). The CDR3 has 14 amino acids. Per germline, CDR1 MNHEY and CDR2 SMNVEV (reference sequence). Trimming removed 6 bases from V and 5 bases from J, with 16 bases in between.